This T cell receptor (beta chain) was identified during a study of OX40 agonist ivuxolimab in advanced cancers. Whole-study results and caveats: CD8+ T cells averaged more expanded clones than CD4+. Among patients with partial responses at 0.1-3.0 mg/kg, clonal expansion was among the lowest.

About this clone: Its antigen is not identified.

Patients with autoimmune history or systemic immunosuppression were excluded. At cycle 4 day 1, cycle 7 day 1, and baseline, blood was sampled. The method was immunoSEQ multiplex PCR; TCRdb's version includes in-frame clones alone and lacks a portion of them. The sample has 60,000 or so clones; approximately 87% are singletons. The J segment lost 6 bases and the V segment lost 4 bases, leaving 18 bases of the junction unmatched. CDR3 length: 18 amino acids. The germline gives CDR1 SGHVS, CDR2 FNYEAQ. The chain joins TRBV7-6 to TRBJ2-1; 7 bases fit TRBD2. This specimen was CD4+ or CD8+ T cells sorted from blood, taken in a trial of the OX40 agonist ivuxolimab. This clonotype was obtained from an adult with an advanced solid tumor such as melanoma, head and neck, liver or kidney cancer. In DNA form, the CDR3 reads TGTGCCAGCAGCTCCTTTCAGGGATTCGGCGGGGGATCCAATGAGCAGTTCTTC. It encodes CASSSFQGFGGGSNEQFF. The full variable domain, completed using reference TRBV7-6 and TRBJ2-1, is GAGVSQSPRYKVTKRGQDVALRCDPISGHVSLYWYRQALGQGPEFLTYFNYEAQQDKSGLPNDRFSAERPEGSISTLTIQRTEQRDSAMYRCASSSFQGFGGGSNEQFFGPGTRLTVL.